This T cell receptor beta chain was recovered during a study of T cells expressing NK-cell markers. TCRdb reprocessed the 5' RACE reads, keeping one entry per CDR3 protein, no DNA. Listed are 200,000 to 300,000 distinct CDR3 sequences; about 0.39% falls within the top ten. Sequencing was performed on blood T cells: a sorted CD56 or NKG2C T cell subset, CD4+ or CD8+ T cells, or bulk PBMC T cells (not recorded which). The source is a man aged 18 to 29 in good health.

The chain's CDR3 is CATQSFSGDTPSDTQYF. The chain couples TRBV12-3 or TRBV12-4 to TRBJ2-3; no DNA is available, so the TRBD1 call from TCRdb remains unchecked. This CDR3 is built from 17 residues.